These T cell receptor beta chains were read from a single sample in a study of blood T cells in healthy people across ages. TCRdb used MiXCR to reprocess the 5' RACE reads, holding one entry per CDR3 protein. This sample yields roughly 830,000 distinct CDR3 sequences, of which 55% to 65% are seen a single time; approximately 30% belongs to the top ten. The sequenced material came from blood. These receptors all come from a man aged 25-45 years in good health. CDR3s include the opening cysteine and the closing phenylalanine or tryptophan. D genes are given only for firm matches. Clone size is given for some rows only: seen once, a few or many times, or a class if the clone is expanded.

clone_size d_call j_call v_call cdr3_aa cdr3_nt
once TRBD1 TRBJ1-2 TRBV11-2 CASSQSPGQGLGGYTF TGTGCCAGCAGCCAAAGCCCGGGACAGGGTTTGGGTGGCTACACCTTC
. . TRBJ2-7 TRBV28 CASSLGVRGPNYEQYF TGTGCCAGCAGTTTAGGAGTAAGGGGACCGAACTACGAGCAGTACTTC
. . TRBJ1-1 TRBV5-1 CASSSGGSTVNTEAFF TGCGCCAGCAGCAGCGGGGGTTCGACAGTTAACACTGAAGCTTTCTTT
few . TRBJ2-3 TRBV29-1 CSVEVPPQYF TGCAGCGTTGAAGTACCCCCACAGTATTTT
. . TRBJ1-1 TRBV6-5 CASSSVGTEAFF TGTGCCAGCAGTTCCGTCGGCACTGAAGCTTTCTTT
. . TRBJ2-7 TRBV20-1 CSARDLEGAGAYEQYF TGCAGTGCTAGAGATCTGGAGGGCGCTGGGGCCTACGAGCAGTACTTC
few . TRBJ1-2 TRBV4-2 CASSQGVGYGYTF TGTGCCAGCAGCCAAGGAGTAGGCTATGGCTACACCTTC
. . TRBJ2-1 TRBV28 CASSRRTFEGDEQFF TGTGCCAGCAGTCGACGGACTTTCGAGGGTGATGAGCAGTTCTTC
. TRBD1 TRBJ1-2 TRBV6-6 CAGRGDNYGYTF TGTGCCGGCAGGGGGGACAACTATGGCTACACCTTC
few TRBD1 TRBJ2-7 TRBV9 CASSVEDRGYEQYF TGTGCCAGCAGCGTAGAGGACAGGGGTTACGAGCAGTACTTC
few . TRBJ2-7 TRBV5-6 CASSASRYEQYF TGTGCCAGCAGCGCCTCCAGATACGAGCAGTACTTC
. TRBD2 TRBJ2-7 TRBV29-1 CSVDVAGTYNEQYF TGCAGCGTTGATGTAGCGGGCACTTACAATGAGCAGTACTTC
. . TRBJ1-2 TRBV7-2 CASSPPGLLNYGYTF TGTGCCAGCAGCCCACCGGGACTGCTTAACTATGGCTACACCTTC
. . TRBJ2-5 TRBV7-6 CASSQRDGEETQYF TGTGCCAGCAGCCAGAGAGACGGTGAAGAGACCCAGTACTTC
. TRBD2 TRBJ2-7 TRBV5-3 CASSLGSGDPYEQYF TGTGCCAGCAGCTTAGGTAGCGGGGACCCCTACGAGCAGTACTTC